This TCR beta chain was sequenced during a study of CD8 T cells in Susac syndrome. Study-wide results and limits: A relatively small number of individuals underwent TCR sequencing and HLA analysis.

With regard to this clonotype: Antigen specificity is unknown.

The authors reverse transcribed about 0.5 to 1 ug RNA with random hexamers. MiXCR was run by TCRdb on the immunoSEQ multiplex PCR reads, yielding one entry per CDR3 protein. The sample includes around 130,000 distinct CDR3 sequences, over 80% seen only once; the top ten take roughly 0.48%. Negative isolation was used for CD8+ and CD4+ T cells and FACS enrichment for TEMRA cells. The ends lost 3 bases at V and 2 bases at J; junction bases unmatched: 4. The CDR3 covers 15 residues. CDR1 is SGDLS and CDR2 is YYNGEE in the germline V gene. The chain recombines TRBV9 with TRBJ2-1; TRBD2 matches at 8 bases. This TCR was recovered from a human donor with multiple sclerosis. Input material: CD8+ T cells from PBMCs. The CDR3 DNA is TGTGCCAGCAGCGCAGATAGCGGGACCTACAATGAGCAGTTCTTC. Protein product: CASSADSGTYNEQFF.